The clone carrying this TCR beta chain was detected only a few times. Antigen unknown. The data stem from a study of naive and memory T cell subsets. Broader study findings: Possibly reflecting memory cells re-expressing CD45RA, a few larger clonotypes occurred in naive repertoires, especially CD8.

Two oligonucleotides, mixed equimolar, formed the beta constant-region primer covering TRBC1 and TRBC2. Nested alpha and beta constant-region primers with the SP2 primer drove four PCR rounds on ligated cDNA. MiXCR, applied by TCRdb to the UMI-ligation and nested PCR reads, yields one record per CDR3 protein. The table records more than 95,000 distinct CDR3 sequences, about 15% of them present only once. Sequencing was carried out using naive CD8+ T cells from blood. This clonotype was obtained from a human donor in good health.

The CDR3 loop reads CSVEVHNTEAFF. In nucleotides, the CDR3 is TGCAGCGTTGAGGTCCACAACACTGAAGCTTTCTTT. The V gene is TRBV29-1, the J gene TRBJ1-1; D remains unclear. The length of the CDR3 is 12 residues. V lost 3 bases and J 2 bases, leaving 7 bases between the germline ends. CDR1 SQVTM and CDR2 ANQGSEA come from the germline V gene. The variable domain in full, with the rest retrieved from reference TRBV29-1 and TRBJ1-1, is SAVISQKPSRDICQRGTSLTIQCQVDSQVTMMFWYRQQPGQSLTLIATANQGSEATYESGFVIDKFPISRPNLTFSTLTVSNMSPEDSSIYLCSVEVHNTEAFFGQGTRLTVV.